This section outlines one TCR beta chain sequence together with its context. Germline lookup yields CDR1 SGHAT and CDR2 FQNNGV. The CDR3 consists of 14 residues. The V end lost 1 base, the J end lost 7 bases, and 14 bases lay between the germline ends. The data derive from a study of cytomegalovirus exposure and HLA in healthy donors. Study in general: A later analysis reported the same platform for the approximately 110 validation repertoires and the 500 to 700 first-cohort repertoires.

This table comes from immunoSEQ multiplex PCR, and its TCRdb copy is limited to in-frame clones, with some not included. The sample has 150,000 to 200,000 clones; roughly 86% are singletons. V is TRBV11-2 and J is TRBJ2-7; D is undetermined. The receptor was isolated from a young woman in good health and CMV-seronegative. Sequencing used PBMCs. The CDR3 loop reads CASSLVSRGEEQYF. The CDR3, as DNA: TGTGCCAGCAGCTTAGTTAGCCGAGGCGAGGAGCAGTACTTC.